This TCR beta chain was recovered during a study of blood T cells in healthy people across ages (dated by TCRdb to the mid-2010s). Concerning the study at large: In model experiments, roughly one uniquely barcoded TCR beta cDNA molecule per two T cells was captured by template switching. Using deep sequencing normalized with unique cDNA molecular identifiers, the study measured how TCR beta repertoire diversity changes with age. The donors were split into four age groups: young (average 16 years), middle-aged (nearly 40), aged (62) and long-lived (82). Using the same blood draw, the study looked at two additional independent replicas of 1 million unique cDNA reads for two donors, one aged 18 to 30 and the other aged 80 or older. Results the study describes overall, beyond this receptor: Estimates of total diversity from one million sequenced T cells were regarded as lower bounds and underestimates. Compared with the aged group, the long-lived group had more naive CD4+ T cells, fewer expanded clones and increased TCR diversity, suggesting age selection. As age increased, observed TCR beta diversity per million T cells dropped in a roughly linear way, and a significant reduction was already evident by age roughly 36. The CMV infection status of donors was not known, potentially confounding age-related changes in expanded clonotypes. The percentage of naive T cells measured by flow cytometry correlated strongly with observed TCR beta diversity. Because profiling used bulk unsorted PBMCs, naive and antigen-experienced compartments could not be compared conclusively.

Systemically healthy Caucasian individuals from Russia, some 38 in total and aged about 6 to 100 years, were included as donors. Approximately 9.3 milliliters of peripheral blood were drawn from each donor into EDTA-treated Vacutainer tubes. Ficoll-Paque density-gradient centrifugation was used to isolate PBMCs, with at least 7 million per sample. Trizol reagent was used to extract total RNA from PBMCs, with at least 6 micrograms per sample. For every donor, an aliquot of PBMCs went through flow cytometry to measure the percentages of naive CD45RAhigh/CD27high T cells. The CDR3 contains 15 residues, cysteine and phenylalanine counted. Left in the record is the CDR3 DNA by itself, 45 bases read in frame from the first base. Trimming leaves V shorter by 5 bases and J shorter by 8 bases, with the junction holding 5 bases beyond the gene matches. From the germline V gene, CDR1 is SNHLY and CDR2 is FYNNEI.

The library was built by means of 5' RACE. Sequencing was carried out with an Illumina HiSeq 2500. A second 7 to 11 cycle PCR used a sample-barcoded 5' primer and a J-beta primer mix. Each TCR beta cDNA molecule received a unique molecular identifier from a template-switch 5' adaptor carrying 12 random nucleotides. Each sample yielded at least 2.5 million CDR3-containing paired-end reads. The Mint cDNA synthesis kit, primed by a TRBC-specific oligonucleotide, was used to synthesize first-strand cDNA from all RNA. Following uracil-DNA glycosylase treatment, all cDNA underwent a first 18-cycle PCR with the universal primers M1SS and BC2_uni_R. Turning to the authors' computational methods: Normalization of each sample was performed by random selection of 1 million high-quality reads, each carrying a distinct molecular identifier. Instead of being binned into consensus sequences, reads with shared molecular identifiers were discarded. CDR3 identification, clonotype clustering and error correction used MiTCR with a Q25 quality threshold and the strictest error-elimination algorithm. A nonparametric unseen species model with Euler transformation was used to estimate lower-bound total TCR beta diversity. TCRdb ran its own pipeline on the public reads, namely fastp trimming at Q25 and MiXCR clone calling, and kept in-frame beta chains. Merged by CDR3 protein, the rows form single entries marked with the most common genes and DNA. The V and J calls follow TCRdb's processing rather than the paper's. Recorded for this sample are under 700,000 distinct CDR3 sequences; about 24% of them occurred a single time. The top ten clonotypes cover around 10% of the sample.

This clonotype was recorded many times. The clone's antigen remains unknown. No much larger clone is present one base from it, and per-base qualities are unavailable. The same data also contributed to another study, on T cells of mothers and their children. Drawing on the second study: Nine systemically healthy Caucasian individuals, comprising three mothers and their six children, were included as donors. cDNA synthesis used all of the extracted RNA, with roughly 1.5 ug of RNA in each 15 ul reaction. In the second PCR, the M1S primer added sample barcodes and 2-4 random nucleotides. Over 10 million TCR beta CDR3 reads came from each mother, compared with around 3 million reads from each child. Thymic selection shapes the output of TCR recombination in a similar way in related and unrelated pairs, and inherited differences have a minor effect. Normalized repertoire overlap was always found to be slightly, but never significantly, higher in related mother-child pairs than in unrelated mother-child pairs. Persistent microchimeric T cell clones were not detected, at a sensitivity of approximately 100 clones per million clonotypes. In the study, deep NGS was used to compare the TCR beta repertoires of mothers and children, and features distinguishing related mother-child pairs from unrelated individuals were sought. The mean age was roughly 36 +/- 4 years for the mothers and about 10 +/- 4 years for the children. After adapters were ligated using NEBNext reagents, the libraries underwent 100+100 nt paired-end sequencing on an Illumina HiSeq 2000. Mother and child libraries were prepared a month apart and sequenced in separate runs to prevent cross-contamination. Between roughly 450,000 and 2,200,000 distinct TCR beta clonotypes were identified per donor. Naive TCR beta clonotypes were estimated from low-frequency clonotypes matched to each donor's FACS-determined naive share, without sorting.

Material: blood. The V and J genes are TRBV2 and TRBJ2-1, and TRBD2 aligns with 14 junction nucleotides. The origin of this receptor is a boy aged 10-17 years in good health. The DNA sequence reads TGTGCCAGCAGTCCTGGGACTAGCGGGAGAGATGAGCAGTTCTTC. It translates as CASSPGTSGRDEQFF.